The present entry profiles one T cell receptor (beta chain) with its context. TCRdb fed the 5' RACE reads into MiXCR, producing one record per CDR3 protein. Among 650,000 to 750,000 distinct CDR3 sequences, 21% were seen once, and the ten largest hold approximately 4.3%. These data originate in a study of identical twins. This CDR3 region has 15 residues. With 6 bases clipped from V and 5 bases from J, the junction kept 12 bases outside the gene matches. Another study also made use of these data, one on T cells expressing NK-cell markers.

The receptor was isolated from a woman between 18 and 29 years old in good health. The chain combines TRBV12-3 or TRBV12-4 with TRBJ2-7; TRBD1 matches at 8 bases. Input material: PBMCs. The CDR3 nucleotides read TGTGCCAGCAGCTTACGCGGGACAGGTCTGCACGAGCAGTACTTC. Residues: CASSLRGTGLHEQYF.